Listed below are T cell receptor beta chains from one sample, sequenced in a study of blood T cell repertoires in COVID-19. Assay: immunoSEQ multiplex PCR; the TCRdb copy retains only in-frame clones and omits some. The top ten clones hold approximately 49% of a sample with 25,000 to 30,000 clones, roughly 89% of them seen once. The sample was peripheral blood. These receptors were taken from a human donor with acute or convalescent COVID-19. The donor label of this sample is uncertain. The conserved cysteine and the conserved F or W are not part of the CDR3 here. A D gene is named only where the DNA matches it firmly.

J gene,V gene,D gene,CDR3 protein
TRBJ2-7,TRBV11-2,TRBD2,ASSLVGLAGGYEQY
TRBJ1-1,TRBV15,.,ATSKGGTEAF
TRBJ2-3,TRBV18,.,ASSPRGQTSTDTQY
TRBJ2-7,TRBV19,TRBD1,ASTFRWTGRTYEQY
TRBJ1-2,TRBV6-5,TRBD1,ASSYSGGSGGGYT
TRBJ1-2,TRBV6-2/TRBV6-3,.,ASSTRQPPGGYGYT
TRBJ1-1,TRBV27,.,ASSLRVGSGEAF
TRBJ1-1,TRBV6-5,TRBD1,ASIPPGQGRTEAF
TRBJ2-1,TRBV5-1,TRBD2,ASSSRRGGTSNEQF
TRBJ1-1,TRBV28,.,ASSPGGLNTEAF
TRBJ2-7,TRBV11-2,TRBD2,ASSPLWTSGRDDFEQY
TRBJ1-2,TRBV27,.,ASSLQGFGYGYT
TRBJ2-2,TRBV7-2,TRBD1,ASRGTANTGELF
TRBJ1-1,TRBV20-1,TRBD1,SASSGQELNTEAF
TRBJ2-7,TRBV7-8,TRBD1,ASSRGTGPIPYEQY